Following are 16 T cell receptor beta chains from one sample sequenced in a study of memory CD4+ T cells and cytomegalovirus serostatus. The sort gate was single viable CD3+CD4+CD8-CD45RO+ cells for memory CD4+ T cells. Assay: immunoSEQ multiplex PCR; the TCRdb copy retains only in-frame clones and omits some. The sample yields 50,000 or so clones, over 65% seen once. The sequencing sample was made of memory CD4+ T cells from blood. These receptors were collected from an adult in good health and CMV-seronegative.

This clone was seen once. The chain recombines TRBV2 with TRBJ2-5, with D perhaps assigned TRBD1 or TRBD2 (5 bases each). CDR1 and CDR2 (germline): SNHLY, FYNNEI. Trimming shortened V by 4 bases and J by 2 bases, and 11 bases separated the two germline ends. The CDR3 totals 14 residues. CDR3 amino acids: CASSGGPQQETQYF. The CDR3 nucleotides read TGTGCCAGCAGTGGGGGACCGCAACAAGAGACCCAGTACTTC.

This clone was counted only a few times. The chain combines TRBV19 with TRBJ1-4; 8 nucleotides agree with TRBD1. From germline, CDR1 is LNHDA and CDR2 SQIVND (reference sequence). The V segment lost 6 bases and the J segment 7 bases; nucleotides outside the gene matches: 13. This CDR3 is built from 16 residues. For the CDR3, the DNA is TGTGCCAGTAGCCCAATCCCCCGCGACAGGGGTGAAAAACTGTTTTTT. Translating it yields CASSPIPRDRGEKLFF.

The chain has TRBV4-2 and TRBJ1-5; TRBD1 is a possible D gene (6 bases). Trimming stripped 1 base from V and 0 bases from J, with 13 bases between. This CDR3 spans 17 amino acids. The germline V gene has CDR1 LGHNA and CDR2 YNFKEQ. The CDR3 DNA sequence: TGTGCCAGCAGCCAAGGGGACAAACGATATAGCAATCAGCCCCAGCATTTT. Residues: CASSQGDKRYSNQPQHF.

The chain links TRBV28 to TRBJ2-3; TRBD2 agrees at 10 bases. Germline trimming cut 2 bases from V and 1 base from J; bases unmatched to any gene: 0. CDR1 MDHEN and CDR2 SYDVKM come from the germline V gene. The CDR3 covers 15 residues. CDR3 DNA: TGTGCCAGCAGTTTAAGCGGGGGGGGCACAGATACGCAGTATTTT. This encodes CASSLSGGGTDTQYF.

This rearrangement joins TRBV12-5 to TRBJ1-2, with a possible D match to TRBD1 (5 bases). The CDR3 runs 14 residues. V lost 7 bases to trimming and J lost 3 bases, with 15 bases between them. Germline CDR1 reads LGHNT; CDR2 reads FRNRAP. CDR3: CASEWGDLDYGYTF. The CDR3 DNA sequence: TGTGCTAGTGAATGGGGGGATCTCGACTATGGCTACACCTTC.

CDR3 loop: CASRAPSGGGNIQYF. The CDR3 nucleotides read TGCGCCAGCAGGGCCCCTTCAGGGGGGGGAAACATTCAGTACTTC. The chain joins TRBV10-1 to TRBJ2-4; the D gene could be TRBD1 or TRBD2 (7 bases each). The CDR3 is 15 residues long. Germline CDR1 is WNHNN and CDR2 is SYGVQD (reference sequence). The germline V and J ends were trimmed by 6 bases and 6 bases, with 18 bases remaining between them.

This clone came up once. In DNA, the CDR3 is TGTGCCAGCAATCCACGCCAGGGAAAGTTTGGTGAGCAGTACTTC. Protein: CASNPRQGKFGEQYF. V is TRBV6-5 and J is TRBJ2-7; D perhaps matches TRBD1 (5 bases). CDR3 length equals 15 residues. Germline loops: CDR1 MNHEY, CDR2 SVGAGI. V was clipped by 7 bases and J by 7 bases, with 23 bases between them.

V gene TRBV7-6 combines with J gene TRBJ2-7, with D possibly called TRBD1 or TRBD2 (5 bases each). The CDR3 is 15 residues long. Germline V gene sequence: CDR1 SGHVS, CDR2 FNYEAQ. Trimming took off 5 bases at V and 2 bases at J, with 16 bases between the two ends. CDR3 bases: TGTGCCAGCAGCCTCCGTTTCCAGGGACCCTACGAGCAGTACTTC. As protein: CASSLRFQGPYEQYF.

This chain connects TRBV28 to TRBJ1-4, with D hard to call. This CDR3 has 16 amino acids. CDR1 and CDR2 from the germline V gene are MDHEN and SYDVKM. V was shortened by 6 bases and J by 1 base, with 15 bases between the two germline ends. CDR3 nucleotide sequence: TGTGCCAGCAGCGGTGGAGCAGTCTTAACTAATGAAAAACTGTTTTTT. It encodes CASSGGAVLTNEKLFF.

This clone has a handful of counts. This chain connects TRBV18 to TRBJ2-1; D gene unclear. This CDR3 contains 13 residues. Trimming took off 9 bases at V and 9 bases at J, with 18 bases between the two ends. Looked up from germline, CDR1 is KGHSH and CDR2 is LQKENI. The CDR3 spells CASYTDKQSEQFF. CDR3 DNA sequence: TGTGCCAGTTACACCGACAAGCAGTCTGAGCAGTTCTTC.

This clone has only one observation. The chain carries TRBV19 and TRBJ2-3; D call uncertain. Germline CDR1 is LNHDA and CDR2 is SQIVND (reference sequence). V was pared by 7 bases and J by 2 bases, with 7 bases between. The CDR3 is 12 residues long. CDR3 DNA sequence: TGTGCCAGTAAGGGCAACACAGATACGCAGTATTTT. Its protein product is CASKGNTDTQYF.

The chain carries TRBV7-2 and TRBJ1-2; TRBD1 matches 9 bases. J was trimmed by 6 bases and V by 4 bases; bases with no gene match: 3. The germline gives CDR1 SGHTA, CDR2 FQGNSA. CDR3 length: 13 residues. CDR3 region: CASSSGQGNGYTF. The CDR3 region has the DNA TGTGCCAGCAGCTCGGGACAGGGAAATGGCTACACCTTC.

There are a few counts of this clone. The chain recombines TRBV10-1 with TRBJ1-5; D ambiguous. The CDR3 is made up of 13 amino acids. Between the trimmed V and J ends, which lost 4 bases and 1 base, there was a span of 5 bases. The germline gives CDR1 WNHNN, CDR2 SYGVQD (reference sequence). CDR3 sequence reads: CASSVRSNQPQHF. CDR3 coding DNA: TGCGCCAGCAGTGTGAGGAGCAATCAGCCCCAGCATTTT.

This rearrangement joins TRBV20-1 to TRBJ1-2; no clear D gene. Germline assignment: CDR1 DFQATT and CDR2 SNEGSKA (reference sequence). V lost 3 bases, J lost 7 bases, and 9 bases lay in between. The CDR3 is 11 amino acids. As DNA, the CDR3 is TGCAGTGCTAGTTTGGTGTTTGGCTACACCTTC. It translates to CSASLVFGYTF.

CDR3 DNA: TGTGCCAGCAGTCTTGATGGCTATGGCTACACCTTC. Its protein product is CASSLDGYGYTF. V gene TRBV6-4 combines with J gene TRBJ1-2, with unresolved D. Germline CDR1 MRHNA, CDR2 SNTAGT. CDR3 length: 12 residues. The V end was cut by 5 bases, the J end by 4 bases, with 8 bases between.

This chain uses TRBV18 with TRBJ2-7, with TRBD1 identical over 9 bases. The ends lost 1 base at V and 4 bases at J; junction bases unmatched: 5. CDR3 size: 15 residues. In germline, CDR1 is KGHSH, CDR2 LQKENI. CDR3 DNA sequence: TGTGCCAGCTCACCACGGCGGGACAGGGTATACGAGCAGTACTTC. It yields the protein CASSPRRDRVYEQYF.